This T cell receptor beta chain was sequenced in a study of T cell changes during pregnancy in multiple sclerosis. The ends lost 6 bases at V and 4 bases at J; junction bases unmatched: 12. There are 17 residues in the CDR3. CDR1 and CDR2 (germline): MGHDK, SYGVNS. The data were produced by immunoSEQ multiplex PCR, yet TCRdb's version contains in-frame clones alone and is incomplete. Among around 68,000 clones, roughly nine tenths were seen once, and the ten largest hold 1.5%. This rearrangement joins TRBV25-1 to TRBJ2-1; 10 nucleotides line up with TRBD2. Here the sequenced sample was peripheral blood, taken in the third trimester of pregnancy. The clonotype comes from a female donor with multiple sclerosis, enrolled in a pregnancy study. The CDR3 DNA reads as TGTGCCAGCAGCGATATAACGGGACTAGCGAGTTACAATGAGCAGTTCTTC. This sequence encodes CASSDITGLASYNEQFF.